This T cell receptor beta chain was identified in a study of T cell repertoires in cytomegalovirus infection. Study overall: Public signatures in TCR beta pointed to CMV infection and matching HLA type.

TCRdb reprocessed the reads via MiXCR and lists one record per CDR3 protein. The data show around 350,000 distinct CDR3 sequences, with roughly 20% seen just once and approximately 8% held by the top ten. V was shortened by 5 bases and J by 8 bases, with 19 bases between the two germline ends. The CDR3 sequence is 15 residues long. Germline values: CDR1 SGHVS, CDR2 FQNEAQ. This clonotype was seen only a few times. The material sequenced was PBMCs. This sequence was found in a human donor in good health (CMV status not recorded). Some clones in this sample may be carry-over from other donors' samples. The chain has TRBV7-8 and TRBJ2-1, with a possible D match to TRBD2 (6 bases). The CDR3 coding sequence is TGTGCCAGCAGCCCCCGGATAGTAGCGGTGTATGAGCAGTTCTTC. It specifies CASSPRIVAVYEQFF.